This T cell receptor (beta chain) was sequenced in a study of cytomegalovirus exposure and HLA in healthy donors. The V gene end was trimmed by 5 bases and the J gene end by 7 bases; junction bases not matched to a gene: 5. CDR1 MNHEY and CDR2 SVGAGI come from the germline V gene. This CDR3 has 12 amino acids. This PCR relied on a set of 60 Vbeta primers and 13 Jbeta primers. Some clones are missing from TCRdb's copy, which holds only in-frame ones; the method was immunoSEQ multiplex PCR. In the table there are approximately 110,000 clones, about three quarters of which are singletons. This receptor was obtained from a woman younger than 45 in good health and CMV-seronegative. The sample was PBMCs. The V and J genes are TRBV6-5 and TRBJ2-7, with 7 bases lining up with TRBD2. The chain's CDR3 is CASSDLRGEQYF. CDR3 DNA: TGTGCCAGCAGTGACCTGCGGGGGGAGCAGTACTTC.